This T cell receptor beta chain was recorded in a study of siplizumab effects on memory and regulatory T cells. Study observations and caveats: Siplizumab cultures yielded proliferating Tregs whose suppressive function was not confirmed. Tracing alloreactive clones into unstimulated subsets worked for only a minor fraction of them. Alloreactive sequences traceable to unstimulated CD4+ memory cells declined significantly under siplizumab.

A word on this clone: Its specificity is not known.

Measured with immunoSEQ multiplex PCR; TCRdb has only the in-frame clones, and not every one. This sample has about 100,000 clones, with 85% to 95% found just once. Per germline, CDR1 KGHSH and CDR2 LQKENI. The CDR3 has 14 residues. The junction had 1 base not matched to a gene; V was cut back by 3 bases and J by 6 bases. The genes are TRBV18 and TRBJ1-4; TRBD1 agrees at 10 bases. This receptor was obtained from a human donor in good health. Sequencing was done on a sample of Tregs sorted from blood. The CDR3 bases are TGTGCCAGCTCACCGGGGACAGGGGATGAAAAACTGTTTTTT. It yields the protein CASSPGTGDEKLFF.